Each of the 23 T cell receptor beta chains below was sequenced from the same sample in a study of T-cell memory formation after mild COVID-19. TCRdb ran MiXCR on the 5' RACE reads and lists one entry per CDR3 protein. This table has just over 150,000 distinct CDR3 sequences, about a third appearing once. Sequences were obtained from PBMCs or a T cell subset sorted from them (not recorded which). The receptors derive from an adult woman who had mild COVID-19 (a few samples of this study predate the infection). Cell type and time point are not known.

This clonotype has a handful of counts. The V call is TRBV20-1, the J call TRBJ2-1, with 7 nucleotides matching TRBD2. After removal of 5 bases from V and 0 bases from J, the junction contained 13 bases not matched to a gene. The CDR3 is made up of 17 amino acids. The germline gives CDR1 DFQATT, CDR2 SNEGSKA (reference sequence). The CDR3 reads CSAPRRGGARSYNEQFF. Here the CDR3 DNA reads TGCAGTGCTCCTCGGCGGGGAGGGGCTCGCTCCTACAATGAGCAGTTCTTC.

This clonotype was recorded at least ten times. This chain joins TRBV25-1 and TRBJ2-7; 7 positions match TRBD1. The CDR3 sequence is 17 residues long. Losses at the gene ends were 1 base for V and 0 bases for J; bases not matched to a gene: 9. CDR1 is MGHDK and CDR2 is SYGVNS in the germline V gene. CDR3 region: CASSEWQSRQGSYEQYF. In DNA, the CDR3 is TGTGCCAGCAGTGAATGGCAAAGCCGACAGGGCTCCTACGAGCAGTACTTC.

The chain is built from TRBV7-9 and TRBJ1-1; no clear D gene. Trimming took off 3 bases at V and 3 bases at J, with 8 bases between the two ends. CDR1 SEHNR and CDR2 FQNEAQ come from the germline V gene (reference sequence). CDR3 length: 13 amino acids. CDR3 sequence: CASSFGGYTEAFF. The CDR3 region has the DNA TGTGCCAGCAGCTTCGGAGGGTACACTGAAGCTTTCTTT.

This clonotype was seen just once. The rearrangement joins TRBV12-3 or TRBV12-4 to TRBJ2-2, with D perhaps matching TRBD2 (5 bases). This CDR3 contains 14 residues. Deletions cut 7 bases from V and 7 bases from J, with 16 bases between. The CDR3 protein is CASTSSDSIGELFF. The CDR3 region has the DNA TGTGCCAGCACGAGTAGCGATTCCATCGGGGAGCTGTTTTTT.

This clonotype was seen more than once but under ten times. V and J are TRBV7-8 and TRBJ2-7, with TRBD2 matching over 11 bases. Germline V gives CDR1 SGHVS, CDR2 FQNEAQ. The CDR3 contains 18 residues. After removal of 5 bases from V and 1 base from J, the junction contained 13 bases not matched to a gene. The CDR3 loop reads CASSLEYYTSGGSYEQYF. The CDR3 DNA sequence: TGTGCCAGCAGCCTGGAATACTACACTAGCGGGGGATCCTACGAGCAGTACTTC.

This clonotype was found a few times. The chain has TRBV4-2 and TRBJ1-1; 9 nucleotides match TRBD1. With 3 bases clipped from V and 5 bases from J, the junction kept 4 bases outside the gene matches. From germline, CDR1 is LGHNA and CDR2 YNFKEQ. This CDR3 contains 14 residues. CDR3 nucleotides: TGTGCCAGCAGCCAGGACAGGGGAGAGACTGAAGCTTTCTTT. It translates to CASSQDRGETEAFF.

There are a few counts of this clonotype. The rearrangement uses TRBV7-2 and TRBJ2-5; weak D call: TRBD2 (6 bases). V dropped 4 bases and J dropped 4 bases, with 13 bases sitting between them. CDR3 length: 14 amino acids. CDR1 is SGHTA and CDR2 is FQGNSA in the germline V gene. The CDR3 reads CASSSRLVGETQYF. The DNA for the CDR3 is TGTGCCAGCAGCTCTAGACTAGTAGGAGAGACCCAGTACTTC.

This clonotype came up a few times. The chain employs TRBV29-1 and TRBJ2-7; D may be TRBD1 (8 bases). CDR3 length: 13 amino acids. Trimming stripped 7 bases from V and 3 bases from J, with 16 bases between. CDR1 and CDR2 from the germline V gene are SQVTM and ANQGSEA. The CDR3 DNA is TGCAGCGGTATGACAGGGGAGGGCTACGAGCAGTACTTC. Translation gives CSGMTGEGYEQYF.

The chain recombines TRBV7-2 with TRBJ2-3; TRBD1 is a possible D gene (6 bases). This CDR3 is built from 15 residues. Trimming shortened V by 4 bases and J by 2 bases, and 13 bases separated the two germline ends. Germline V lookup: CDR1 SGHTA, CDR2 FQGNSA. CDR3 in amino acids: CASSSRTAPTDTQYF. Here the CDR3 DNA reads TGTGCCAGCAGCTCCCGGACAGCTCCCACAGATACGCAGTATTTT.

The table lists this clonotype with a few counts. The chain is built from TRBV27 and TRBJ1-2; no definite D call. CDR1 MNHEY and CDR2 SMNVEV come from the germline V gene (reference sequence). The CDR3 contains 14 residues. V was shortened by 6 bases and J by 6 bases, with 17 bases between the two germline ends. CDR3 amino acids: CASSPRAALHGYTF. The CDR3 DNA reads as TGTGCCAGCAGCCCTCGGGCGGCCCTGCATGGCTACACCTTC.

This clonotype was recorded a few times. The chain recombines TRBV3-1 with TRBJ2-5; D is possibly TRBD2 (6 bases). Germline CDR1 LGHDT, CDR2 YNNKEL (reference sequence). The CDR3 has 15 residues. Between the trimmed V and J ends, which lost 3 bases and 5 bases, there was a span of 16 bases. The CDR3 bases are TGTGCCAGCAGCCACACTAGCACAACTGGGGAGACCCAGTACTTC. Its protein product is CASSHTSTTGETQYF.

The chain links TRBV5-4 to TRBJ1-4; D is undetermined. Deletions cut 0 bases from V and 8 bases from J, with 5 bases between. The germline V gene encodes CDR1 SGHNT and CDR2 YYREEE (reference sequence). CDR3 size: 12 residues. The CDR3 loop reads CASSLDSEKLFF. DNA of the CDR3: TGTGCCAGCAGCTTGGACAGCGAAAAACTGTTTTTT.

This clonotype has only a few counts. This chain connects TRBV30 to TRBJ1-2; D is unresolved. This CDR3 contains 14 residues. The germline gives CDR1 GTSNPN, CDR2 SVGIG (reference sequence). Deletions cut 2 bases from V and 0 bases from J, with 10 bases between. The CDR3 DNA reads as TGTGCCTGGAGTATAGACGAGGCTAACTATGGCTACACCTTC. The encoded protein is CAWSIDEANYGYTF.

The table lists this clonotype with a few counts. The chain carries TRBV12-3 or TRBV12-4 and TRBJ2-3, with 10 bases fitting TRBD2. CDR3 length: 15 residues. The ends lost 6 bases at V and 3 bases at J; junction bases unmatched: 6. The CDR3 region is CASSPLTSGTDTQYF. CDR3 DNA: TGTGCCAGCAGCCCCCTGACTAGCGGGACAGATACGCAGTATTTT.

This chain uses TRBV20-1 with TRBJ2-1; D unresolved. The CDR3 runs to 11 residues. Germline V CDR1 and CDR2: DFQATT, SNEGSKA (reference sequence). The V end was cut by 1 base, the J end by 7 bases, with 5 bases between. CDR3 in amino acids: CSARVVNEQFF. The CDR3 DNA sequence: TGCAGTGCTAGAGTGGTGAATGAGCAGTTCTTC.

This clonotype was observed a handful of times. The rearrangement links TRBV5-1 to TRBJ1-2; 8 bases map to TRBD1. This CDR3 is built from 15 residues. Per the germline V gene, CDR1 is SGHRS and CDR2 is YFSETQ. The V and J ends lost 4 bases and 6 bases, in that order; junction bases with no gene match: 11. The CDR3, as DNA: TGCGCCAGCAGCCCATCGGGACAGGTGATGAATGGCTACACCTTC. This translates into CASSPSGQVMNGYTF.

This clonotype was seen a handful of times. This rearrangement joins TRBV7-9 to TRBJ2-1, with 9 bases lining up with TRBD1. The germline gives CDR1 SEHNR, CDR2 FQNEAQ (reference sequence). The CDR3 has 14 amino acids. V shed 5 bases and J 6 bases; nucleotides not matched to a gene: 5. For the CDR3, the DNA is TGTGCCAGCAGCCACGACAGGGGGGTCAATGAGCAGTTCTTC. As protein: CASSHDRGVNEQFF. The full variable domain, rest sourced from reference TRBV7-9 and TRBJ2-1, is DTGVSQNPRHKITKRGQNVTFRCDPISEHNRLYWYRQTLGQGPEFLTYFQNEAQLEKSRLLSDRFSAERPKGSFSTLEIQRTEQGDSAMYLCASSHDRGVNEQFFGPGTRLTVL.

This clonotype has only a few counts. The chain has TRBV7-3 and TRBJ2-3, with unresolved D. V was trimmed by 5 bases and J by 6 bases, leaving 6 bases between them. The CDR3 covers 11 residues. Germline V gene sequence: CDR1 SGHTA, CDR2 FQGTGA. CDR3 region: CASSAQDTQYF. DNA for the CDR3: TGTGCCAGCAGCGCACAGGATACGCAGTATTTT.

The CDR3 loop is CASSLTPSGLAGVTDEQFF. CDR3 DNA sequence: TGTGCCAGCAGCTTAACCCCATCCGGACTAGCGGGAGTTACCGATGAGCAGTTCTTC. The chain couples TRBV7-3 to TRBJ2-1; 13 nucleotides align to TRBD2. Germline loops: CDR1 SGHTA, CDR2 FQGTGA. J lost 8 bases, V lost 0 bases, and 13 bases had no gene match. The length of the CDR3 is 19 residues.

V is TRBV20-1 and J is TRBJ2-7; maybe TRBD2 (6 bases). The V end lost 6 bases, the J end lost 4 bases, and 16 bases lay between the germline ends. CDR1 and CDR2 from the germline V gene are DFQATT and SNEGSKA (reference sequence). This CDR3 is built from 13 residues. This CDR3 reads CSAFTGDRYEQYF. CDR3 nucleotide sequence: TGCAGTGCCTTTACGGGGGATCGGTACGAGCAGTACTTC.

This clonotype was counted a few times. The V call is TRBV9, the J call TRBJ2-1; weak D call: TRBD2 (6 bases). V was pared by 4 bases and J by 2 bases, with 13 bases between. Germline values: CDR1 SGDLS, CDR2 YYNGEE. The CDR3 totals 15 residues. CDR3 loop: CASSPRSGPYNEQFF. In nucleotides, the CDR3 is TGTGCCAGCAGCCCTAGAAGCGGGCCCTACAATGAGCAGTTCTTC.

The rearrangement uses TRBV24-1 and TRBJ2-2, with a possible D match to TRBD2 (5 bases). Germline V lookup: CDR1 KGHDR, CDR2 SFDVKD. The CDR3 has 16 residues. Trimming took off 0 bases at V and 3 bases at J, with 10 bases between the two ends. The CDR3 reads CATSDLGGRHTGELFF. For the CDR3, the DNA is TGTGCCACCAGTGATTTGGGAGGTCGGCACACCGGGGAGCTGTTTTTT.

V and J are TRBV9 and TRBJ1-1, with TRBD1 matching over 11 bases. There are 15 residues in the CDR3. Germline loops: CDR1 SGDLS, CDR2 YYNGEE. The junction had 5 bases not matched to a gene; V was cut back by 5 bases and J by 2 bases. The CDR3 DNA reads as TGTGCCAGCAGGGATGGGACAGGGGGAAACACTGAAGCTTTCTTT. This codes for CASRDGTGGNTEAFF.